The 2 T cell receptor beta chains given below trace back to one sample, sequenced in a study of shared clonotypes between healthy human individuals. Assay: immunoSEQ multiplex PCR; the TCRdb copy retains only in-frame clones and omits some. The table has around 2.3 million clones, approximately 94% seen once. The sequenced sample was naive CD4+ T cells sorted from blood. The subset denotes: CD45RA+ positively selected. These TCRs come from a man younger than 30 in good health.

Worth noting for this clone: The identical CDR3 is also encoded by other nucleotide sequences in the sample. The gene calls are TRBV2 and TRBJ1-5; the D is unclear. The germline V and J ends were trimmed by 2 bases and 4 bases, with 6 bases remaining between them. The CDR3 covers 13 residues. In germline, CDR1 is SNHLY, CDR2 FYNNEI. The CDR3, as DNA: TGTGCCAGCAGTGAACAGGTTAATCAGCCCCAGCATTTT. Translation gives CASSEQVNQPQHF.

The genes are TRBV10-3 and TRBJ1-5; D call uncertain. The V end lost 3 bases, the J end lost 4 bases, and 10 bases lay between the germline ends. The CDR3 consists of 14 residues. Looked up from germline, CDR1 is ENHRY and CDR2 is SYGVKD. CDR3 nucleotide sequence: TGTGCCATCAGTGATGCCAGCACGAATCAGCCCCAGCATTTT. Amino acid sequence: CAISDASTNQPQHF.